The rows below give T cell receptor beta chains drawn from one sample of a study of T cells in Graves' hyperthyroidism and ophthalmopathy. In TCRdb, the multiplex PCR reads were re-called with MiXCR into one record per CDR3 protein. The sample contains roughly 93,000 distinct CDR3 sequences, roughly 56% of which appear only once. Sequenced material: blood. All receptors derive from a woman aged 40 to 49 with Graves' hyperthyroidism. Both conserved end residues are part of each CDR3. A D gene is named only where the DNA matches it firmly. Expanded clones get a size class; other rows say once, few or many, or leave the size out.

d_gene	v_gene	len	j_gene	abundance	CDR3nt	CDR3aa
-	TRBV7-9	15	TRBJ1-1	-	TGTGCCAGCAGCTCCCGAGAGTGGGGGACCGGGGTGGCTTTCTTT	CASSSREWGTGVAFF
-	TRBV29-1	16	TRBJ2-5	many	TGCAGCGTTGATCGGTACAGCTCAGGGTTTGTGGAGACCCAGTACTTC	CSVDRYSSGFVETQYF
-	TRBV20-1	11	TRBJ2-5	-	TGCAGTGCCCAGCTAGAAGAGACCCAGTACTTC	CSAQLEETQYF
-	TRBV30	11	TRBJ1-2	few	TGTGCCTGGAGTGCTGGTTATGGCTACACCTTC	CAWSAGYGYTF
-	TRBV20-1	11	TRBJ1-2	-	TGCAGTGCCCGCGAGGATGGCGGCTACACCTTC	CSAREDGGYTF
-	TRBV7-2	14	TRBJ1-2	-	TGTGCCAGCAGCTTCATCGGGACTGCGTATGGCTACACCTTC	CASSFIGTAYGYTF
-	TRBV5-1	12	TRBJ1-1	once	TGCGCCAGCAGCTTGGGACAGGCTGGGGCTTTCTTT	CASSLGQAGAFF
TRBD1	TRBV7-3	18	TRBJ1-6	few	TGTGCCAGCAGCTTGACAGGGGGCGAGAGGTTTCGGCGTTCACCCCTCCACTTT	CASSLTGGERFRRSPLHF
-	TRBV5-1	14	TRBJ2-6	few	TGCGCCAGCAGCTTCGGACAGGGGGCCAACGTCCTGACTTTC	CASSFGQGANVLTF
-	TRBV4-3	14	TRBJ1-2	many	TGCGCCAGCAGCCAACTGACAGGAAACTATGGCTACACCTTC	CASSQLTGNYGYTF
TRBD1	TRBV20-1	14	TRBJ2-5	-	TGCAGTGCGTGGGACAGGGGAGGCCAAGAGACCCAGTACTTC	CSAWDRGGQETQYF
TRBD1	TRBV15	19	TRBJ1-2	many	TGTGCCACCAGCAGAGATTGGGGATCGCAGGGGGCTCAGAACTATGGCTGCACCTTC	CATSRDWGSQGAQNYGCTF
-	TRBV7-2	17	TRBJ2-3	-	TGTGCCAGCAGCCCCCTTTTTATACCGGAGAACACAGATACGCAGTATTTT	CASSPLFIPENTDTQYF
TRBD1	TRBV10-3	15	TRBJ1-3	-	TGTGCCATCAGAGGGTTAGCCGGGGACAGGGACACCATATATTTT	CAIRGLAGDRDTIYF
-	TRBV7-9	14	TRBJ1-5	-	TGTGCCAGCAGCTCCCGGGAGGGCAATCAGCCCCAGCATTTT	CASSSREGNQPQHF
TRBD1	TRBV6-6	16	TRBJ1-2	many	TGTGCCAGCAGTACGCTGGGGGGACAGGGGACCTATGGCTACACCTTC	CASSTLGGQGTYGYTF
-	TRBV15	13	TRBJ1-1	-	TGTGCCACCAGCAGCGGTGTTGGCACTGAAGCTTTCTTT	CATSSGVGTEAFF
-	TRBV5-4	15	TRBJ2-5	-	TGTGCCAGCAGCTTGCTTGGGCCCGCGGGGGAGACCCAGTACTTC	CASSLLGPAGETQYF
-	TRBV12-3/TRBV12-4	12	TRBJ1-4	-	TGTGCCAGCAGTTTTATAGGTGAAAAACTGGTTTTT	CASSFIGEKLVF
TRBD2	TRBV7-8	15	TRBJ2-2	many	TGTGCCAGCAGACCTACAGCGGGAAACACCGGGGAGCTGTTTTTT	CASRPTAGNTGELFF
-	TRBV19	13	TRBJ2-2	many	TGTGCCAGTAGTATCGCGAGGACCGGGGAGCTGTTTTTT	CASSIARTGELFF
-	TRBV29-1	15	TRBJ2-7	-	TGCAGCGTTCGTTCGGGGGAGGGGGTTAACTACGAGCAGTACTTC	CSVRSGEGVNYEQYF